The source of this TCR beta chain is a study of blood T cell repertoires in COVID-19. Across the study: The United States, Italy and Spain supplied acute and convalescent COVID-19 samples. T cells, B-cell-depleted T cells, or PBMCs supplied cDNA or gDNA.

Per the authors' pipeline: Amplification of reference gene primers provided the estimated nucleated cell counts. Clones were sequenced by immunoSEQ multiplex PCR, and TCRdb holds only the in-frame ones, with some missing. V, J and clone size reflect that table, while D and trimming were determined from the DNA. The top ten clones hold under 2.5% of a sample with 90,000 to 120,000 clones, roughly 81% of them seen once. Trimming stripped 0 bases from V and 6 bases from J, with 15 bases between. The CDR3 is 17 amino acids. Germline CDR1 reads ENHRY; CDR2 reads SYGVKD. The source is a human donor in a cohort sampled during active COVID-19. The chain carries TRBV10-3 and TRBJ1-6; possibly TRBD1 for D (5 bases). The sample taken for sequencing was peripheral blood. Here the CDR3 reads CAISESRGEGSNSPLHF. The CDR3 coding sequence is TGTGCCATCAGTGAGTCTCGGGGGGAAGGTAGTAATTCACCCCTCCACTTT.